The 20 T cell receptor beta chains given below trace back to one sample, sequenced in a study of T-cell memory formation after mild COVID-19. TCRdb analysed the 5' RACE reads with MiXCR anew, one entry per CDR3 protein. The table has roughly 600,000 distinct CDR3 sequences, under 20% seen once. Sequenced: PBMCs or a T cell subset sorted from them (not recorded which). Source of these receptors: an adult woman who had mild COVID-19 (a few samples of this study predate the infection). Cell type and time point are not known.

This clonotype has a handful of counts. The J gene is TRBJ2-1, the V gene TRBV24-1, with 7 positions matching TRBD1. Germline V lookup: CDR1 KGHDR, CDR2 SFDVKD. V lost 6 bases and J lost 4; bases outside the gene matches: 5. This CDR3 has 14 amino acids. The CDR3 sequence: CATSLSGQYNEQFF. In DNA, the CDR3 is TGTGCCACCAGTCTCTCGGGACAGTACAATGAGCAGTTCTTC.

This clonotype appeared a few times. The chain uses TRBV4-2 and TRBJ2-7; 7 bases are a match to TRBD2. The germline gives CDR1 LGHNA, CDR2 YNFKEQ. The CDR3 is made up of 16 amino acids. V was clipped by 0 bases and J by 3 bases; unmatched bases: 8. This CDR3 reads CASSQDLASGLYEQYF. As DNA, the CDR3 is TGTGCCAGCAGCCAAGATTTGGCTAGCGGACTCTACGAGCAGTACTTC.

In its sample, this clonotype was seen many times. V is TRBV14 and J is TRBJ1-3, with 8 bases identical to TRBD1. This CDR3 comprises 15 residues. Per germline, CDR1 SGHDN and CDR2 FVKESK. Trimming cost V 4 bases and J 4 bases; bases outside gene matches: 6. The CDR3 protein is CASSPIGTGGNTIYF. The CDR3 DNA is TGTGCCAGCAGCCCTATTGGGACAGGAGGAAACACCATATATTTT.

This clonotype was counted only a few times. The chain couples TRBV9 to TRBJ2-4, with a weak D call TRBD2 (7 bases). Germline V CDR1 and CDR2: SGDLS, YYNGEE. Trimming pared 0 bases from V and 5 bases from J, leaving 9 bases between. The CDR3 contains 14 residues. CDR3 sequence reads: CASSVGGGENIQYF. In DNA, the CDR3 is TGTGCCAGCAGCGTAGGAGGGGGGGAAAACATTCAGTACTTC.

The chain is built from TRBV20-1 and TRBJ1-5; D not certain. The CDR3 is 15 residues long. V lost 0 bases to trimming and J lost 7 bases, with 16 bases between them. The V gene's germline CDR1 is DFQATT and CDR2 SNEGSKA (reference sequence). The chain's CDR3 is CSARDLPAVGQPQHF. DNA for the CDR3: TGCAGTGCTAGAGATCTCCCCGCTGTAGGGCAGCCCCAGCATTTT.

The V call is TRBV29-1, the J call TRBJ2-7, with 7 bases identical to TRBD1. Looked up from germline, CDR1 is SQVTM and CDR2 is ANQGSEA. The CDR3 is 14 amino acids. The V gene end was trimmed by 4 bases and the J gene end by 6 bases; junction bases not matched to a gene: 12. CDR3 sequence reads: CSVGGSGQAREQYF. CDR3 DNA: TGCAGCGTTGGGGGGTCCGGACAGGCACGCGAGCAGTACTTC.

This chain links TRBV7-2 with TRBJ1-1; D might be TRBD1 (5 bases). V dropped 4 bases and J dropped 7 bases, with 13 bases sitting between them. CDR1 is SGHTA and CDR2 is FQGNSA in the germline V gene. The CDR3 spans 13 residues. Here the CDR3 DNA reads TGTGCCAGCAGCTCCAGACAGCATCTTGAAGCTTTCTTT. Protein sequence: CASSSRQHLEAFF. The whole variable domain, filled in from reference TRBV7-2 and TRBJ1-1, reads GAGVSQSPSNKVTEKGKDVELRCDPISGHTALYWYRQSLGQGLEFLIYFQGNSAPDKSGLPSDRFSAERTGGSVSTLTIQRTQQEDSAVYLCASSSRQHLEAFFGQGTRLTVV.

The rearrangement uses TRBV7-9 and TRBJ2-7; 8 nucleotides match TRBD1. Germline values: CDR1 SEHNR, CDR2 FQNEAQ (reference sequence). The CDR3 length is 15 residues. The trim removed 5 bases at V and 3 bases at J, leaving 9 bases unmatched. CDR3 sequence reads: CASSPPGQENYEQYF. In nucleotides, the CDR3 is TGTGCCAGCAGCCCCCCGGGACAGGAGAACTACGAGCAGTACTTC.

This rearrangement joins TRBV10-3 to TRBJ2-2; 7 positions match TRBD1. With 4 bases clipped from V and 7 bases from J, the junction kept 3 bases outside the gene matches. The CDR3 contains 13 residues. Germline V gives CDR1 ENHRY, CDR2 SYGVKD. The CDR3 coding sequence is TGTGCCATCAGTGGGACAGGTAGCGGGGAGCTGTTTTTT. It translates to CAISGTGSGELFF.

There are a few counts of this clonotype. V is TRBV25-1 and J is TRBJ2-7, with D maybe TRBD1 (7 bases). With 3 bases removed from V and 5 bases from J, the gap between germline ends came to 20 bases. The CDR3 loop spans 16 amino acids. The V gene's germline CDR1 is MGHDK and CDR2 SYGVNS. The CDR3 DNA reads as TGTGCCAGCAGTGAGGGTGGGAGACAGGGACTTCACGAGCAGTACTTC. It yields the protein CASSEGGRQGLHEQYF.

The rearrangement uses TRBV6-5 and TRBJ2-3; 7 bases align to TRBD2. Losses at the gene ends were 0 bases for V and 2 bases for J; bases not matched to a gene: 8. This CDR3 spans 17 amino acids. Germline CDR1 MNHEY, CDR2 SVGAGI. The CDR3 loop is CASSYSRAGFDTDTQYF. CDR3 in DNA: TGTGCCAGCAGTTACTCGAGAGCGGGGTTCGACACAGATACGCAGTATTTT.

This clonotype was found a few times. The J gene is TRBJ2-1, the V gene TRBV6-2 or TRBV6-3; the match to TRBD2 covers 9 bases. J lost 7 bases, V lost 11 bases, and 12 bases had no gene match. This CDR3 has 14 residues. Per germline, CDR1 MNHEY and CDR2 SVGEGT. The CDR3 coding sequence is TGTGCCGGAAGAGCGGGAGGTGAAGTTAATGAGCAGTTCTTC. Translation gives CAGRAGGEVNEQFF.

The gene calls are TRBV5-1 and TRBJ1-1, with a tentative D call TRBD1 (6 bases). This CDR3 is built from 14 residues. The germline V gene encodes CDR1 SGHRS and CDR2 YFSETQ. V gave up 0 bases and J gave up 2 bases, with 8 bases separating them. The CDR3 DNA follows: TGCGCCAGCAGCTTGGGGGACAAAAACACTGAAGCTTTCTTT. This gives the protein CASSLGDKNTEAFF. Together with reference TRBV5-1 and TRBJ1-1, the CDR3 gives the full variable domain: KAGVTQTPRYLIKTRGQQVTLSCSPISGHRSVSWYQQTPGQGLQFLFEYFSETQRNKGNFPGRFSGRQFSNSRSEMNVSTLELGDSALYLCASSLGDKNTEAFFGQGTRLTVV.

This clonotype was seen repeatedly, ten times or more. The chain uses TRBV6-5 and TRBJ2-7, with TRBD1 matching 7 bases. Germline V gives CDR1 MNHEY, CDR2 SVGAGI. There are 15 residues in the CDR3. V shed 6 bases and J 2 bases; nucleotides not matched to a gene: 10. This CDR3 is CASSIDREQTYEQYF. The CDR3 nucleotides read TGTGCCAGCAGCATTGACAGGGAACAAACCTACGAGCAGTACTTC.

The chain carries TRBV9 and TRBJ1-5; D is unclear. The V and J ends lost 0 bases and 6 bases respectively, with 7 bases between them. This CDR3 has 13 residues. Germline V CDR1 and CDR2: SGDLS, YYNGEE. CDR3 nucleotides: TGTGCCAGCAGCGTAGGGGATCGTCAGCCCCAGCATTTT. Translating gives CASSVGDRQPQHF.

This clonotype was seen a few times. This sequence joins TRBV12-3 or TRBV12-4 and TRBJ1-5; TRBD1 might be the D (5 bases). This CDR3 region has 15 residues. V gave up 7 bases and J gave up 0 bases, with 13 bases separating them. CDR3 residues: CASKQTVNSNQPQHF. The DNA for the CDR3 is TGTGCCAGCAAACAGACAGTTAATAGCAATCAGCCCCAGCATTTT.

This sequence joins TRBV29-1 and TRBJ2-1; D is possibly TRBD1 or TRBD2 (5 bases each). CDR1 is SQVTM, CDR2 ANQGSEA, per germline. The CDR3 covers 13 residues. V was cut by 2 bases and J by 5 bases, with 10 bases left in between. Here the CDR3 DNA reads TGCAGCGTTGAACCAGGGAGAGACAATGAGCAGTTCTTC. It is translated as CSVEPGRDNEQFF.

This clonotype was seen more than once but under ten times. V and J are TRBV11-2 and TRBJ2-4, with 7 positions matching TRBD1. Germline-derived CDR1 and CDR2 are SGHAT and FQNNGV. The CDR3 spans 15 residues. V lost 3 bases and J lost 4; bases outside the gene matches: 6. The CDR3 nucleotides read TGTGCCAGCAGCTTTACGACAGGGTCAAAAAACATTCAGTACTTC. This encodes CASSFTTGSKNIQYF. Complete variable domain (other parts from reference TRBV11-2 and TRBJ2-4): EAGVAQSPRYKIIEKRQSVAFWCNPISGHATLYWYQQILGQGPKLLIQFQNNGVVDDSQLPKDRFSAERLKGVDSTLKIQPAKLEDSAVYLCASSFTTGSKNIQYFGAGTRLSVL.

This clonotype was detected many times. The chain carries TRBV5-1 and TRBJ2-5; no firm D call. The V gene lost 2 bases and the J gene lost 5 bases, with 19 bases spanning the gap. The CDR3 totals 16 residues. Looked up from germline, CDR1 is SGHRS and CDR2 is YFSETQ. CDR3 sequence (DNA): TGCGCCAGCAGCTTCGATCCAGAGTCACCGGCGGAGACCCAGTACTTC. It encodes CASSFDPESPAETQYF.

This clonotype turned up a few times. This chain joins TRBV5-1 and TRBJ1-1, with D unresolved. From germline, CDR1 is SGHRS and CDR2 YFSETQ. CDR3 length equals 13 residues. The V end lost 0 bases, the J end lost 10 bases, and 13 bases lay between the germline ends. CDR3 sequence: CASSLGGEGRAFF. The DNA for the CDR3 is TGCGCCAGCAGCTTGGGAGGCGAAGGGAGAGCTTTCTTT.